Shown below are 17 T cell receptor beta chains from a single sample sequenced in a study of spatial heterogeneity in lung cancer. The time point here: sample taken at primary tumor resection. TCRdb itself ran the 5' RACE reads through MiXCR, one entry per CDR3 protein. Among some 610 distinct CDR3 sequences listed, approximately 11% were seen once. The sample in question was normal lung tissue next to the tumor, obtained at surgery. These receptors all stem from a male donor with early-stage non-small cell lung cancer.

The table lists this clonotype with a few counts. CDR3: CASSLAGAGLNEQFF. In DNA, the CDR3 is TGTGCCAGCAGCTTGGCGGGGGCAGGTTTGAATGAGCAGTTCTTC. The gene calls are TRBV5-4 and TRBJ2-1; either TRBD1 or TRBD2 may supply D (6 bases each). V was shortened by 0 bases and J by 7 bases, with 14 bases between the two germline ends. CDR1 is SGHNT and CDR2 is YYREEE in the germline V gene (reference sequence). CDR3 length: 15 residues.

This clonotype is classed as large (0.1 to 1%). The CDR3 bases are TGTGCCAGCAGCCTGACTAGCGGGGGTATCTATGAGCAGTTCTTC. This translates into CASSLTSGGIYEQFF. The chain links TRBV11-3 to TRBJ2-1, with 12 positions matching TRBD2. V lost 5 bases to trimming and J lost 8 bases; unmatched junction nucleotides: 7. The CDR3 is made up of 15 amino acids. Germline lookup yields CDR1 SGHNT and CDR2 YENEEA.

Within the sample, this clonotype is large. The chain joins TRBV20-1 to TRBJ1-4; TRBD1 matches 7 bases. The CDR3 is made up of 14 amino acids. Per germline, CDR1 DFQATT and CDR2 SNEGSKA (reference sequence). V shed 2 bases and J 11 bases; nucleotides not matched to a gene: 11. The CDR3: CSARNRHRGGKLFF. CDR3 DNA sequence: TGCAGTGCTAGAAATCGACACAGGGGAGGGAAACTGTTTTTT.

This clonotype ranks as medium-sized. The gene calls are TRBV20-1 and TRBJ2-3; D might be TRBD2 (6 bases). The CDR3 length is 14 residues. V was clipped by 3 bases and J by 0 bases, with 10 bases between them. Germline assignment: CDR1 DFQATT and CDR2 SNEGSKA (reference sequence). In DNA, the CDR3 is TGCAGTGCTAGCGGGGGACCTAGCACAGATACGCAGTATTTT. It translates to CSASGGPSTDTQYF.

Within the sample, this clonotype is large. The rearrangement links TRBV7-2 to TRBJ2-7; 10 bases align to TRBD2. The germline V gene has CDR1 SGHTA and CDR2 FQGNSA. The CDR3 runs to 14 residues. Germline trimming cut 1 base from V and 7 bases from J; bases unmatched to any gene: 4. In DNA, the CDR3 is TGTGCCAGCAGCTTAGAAGCGGGAGGGCCGGAGCAGTACTTC. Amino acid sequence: CASSLEAGGPEQYF.

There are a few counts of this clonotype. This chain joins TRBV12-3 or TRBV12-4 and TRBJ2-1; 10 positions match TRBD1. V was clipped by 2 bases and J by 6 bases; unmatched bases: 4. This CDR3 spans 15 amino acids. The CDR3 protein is CASSLWGQGSNEQFF. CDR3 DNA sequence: TGTGCCAGCAGTTTATGGGGACAGGGGAGCAATGAGCAGTTCTTC.

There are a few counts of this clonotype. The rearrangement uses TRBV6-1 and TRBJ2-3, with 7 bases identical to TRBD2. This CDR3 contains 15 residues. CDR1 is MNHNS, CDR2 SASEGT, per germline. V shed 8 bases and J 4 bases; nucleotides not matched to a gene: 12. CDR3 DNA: TGTGCCAGCTCACTTATGGGGGGGGACGCAGATACGCAGTATTTT. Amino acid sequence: CASSLMGGDADTQYF.

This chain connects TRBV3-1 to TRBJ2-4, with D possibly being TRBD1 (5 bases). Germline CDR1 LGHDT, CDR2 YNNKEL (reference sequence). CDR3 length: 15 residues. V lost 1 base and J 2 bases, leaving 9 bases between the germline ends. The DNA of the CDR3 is TGTGCCAGCAGCCAAGGGGCAGGGCCCAAAAACATTCAGTACTTC. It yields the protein CASSQGAGPKNIQYF.

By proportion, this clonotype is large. The CDR3: CASSFRNQPQHF. The CDR3 region has the DNA TGTGCCAGCAGTTTTAGAAATCAGCCCCAGCATTTT. The chain carries TRBV12-3 or TRBV12-4 and TRBJ1-5; no clear D gene. CDR3 size: 12 residues. The V end was cut by 3 bases, the J end by 4 bases, with 4 bases between.

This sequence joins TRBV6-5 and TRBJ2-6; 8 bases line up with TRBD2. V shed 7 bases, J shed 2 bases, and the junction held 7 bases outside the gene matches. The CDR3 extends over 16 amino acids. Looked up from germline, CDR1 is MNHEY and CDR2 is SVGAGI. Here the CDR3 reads CASTRISGAGANVLTF. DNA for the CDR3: TGTGCCAGCACCAGGATTAGCGGGGCTGGGGCCAACGTCCTGACTTTC.

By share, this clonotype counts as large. The CDR3 region is CSASRSSGSTDTQYF. CDR3 sequence (DNA): TGCAGTGCTAGTAGGAGTAGCGGGAGTACAGATACGCAGTATTTT. The J gene is TRBJ2-3, the V gene TRBV20-1, with TRBD2 matching over 9 bases. Germline CDR1 DFQATT, CDR2 SNEGSKA (reference sequence). CDR3 size: 15 residues. The junction had 7 bases not matched to a gene; V was cut back by 3 bases and J by 3 bases.

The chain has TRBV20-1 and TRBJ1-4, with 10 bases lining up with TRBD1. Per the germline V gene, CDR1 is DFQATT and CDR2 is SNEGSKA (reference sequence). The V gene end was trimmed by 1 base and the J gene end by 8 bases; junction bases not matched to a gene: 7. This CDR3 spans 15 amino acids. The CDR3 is CSARGDRGHEEKLFF. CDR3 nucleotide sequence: TGCAGTGCTAGAGGAGACAGGGGGCATGAGGAAAAACTGTTTTTT.

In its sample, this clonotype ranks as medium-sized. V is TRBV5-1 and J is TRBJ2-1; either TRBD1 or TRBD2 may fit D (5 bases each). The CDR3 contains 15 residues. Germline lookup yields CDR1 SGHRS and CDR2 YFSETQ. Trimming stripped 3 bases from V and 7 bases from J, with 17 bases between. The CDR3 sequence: CASSSSGRGENEQFF. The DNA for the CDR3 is TGCGCCAGCAGCTCATCGGGGAGAGGGGAGAATGAGCAGTTCTTC.

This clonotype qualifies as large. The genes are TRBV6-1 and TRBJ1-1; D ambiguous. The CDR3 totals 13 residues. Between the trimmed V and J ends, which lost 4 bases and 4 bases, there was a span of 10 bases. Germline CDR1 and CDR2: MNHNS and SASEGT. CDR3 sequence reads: CASSASGSTEAFF. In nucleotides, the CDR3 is TGTGCCAGCAGTGCCAGTGGTTCCACTGAAGCTTTCTTT.

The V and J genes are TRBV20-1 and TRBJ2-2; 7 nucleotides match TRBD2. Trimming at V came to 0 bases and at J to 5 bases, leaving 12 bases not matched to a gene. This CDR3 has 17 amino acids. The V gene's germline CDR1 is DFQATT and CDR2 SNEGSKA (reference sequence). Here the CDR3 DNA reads TGCAGTGCTAGAGATCCCAGCGGGATAAAGGGGACCGGGGAGCTGTTTTTT. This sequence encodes CSARDPSGIKGTGELFF.

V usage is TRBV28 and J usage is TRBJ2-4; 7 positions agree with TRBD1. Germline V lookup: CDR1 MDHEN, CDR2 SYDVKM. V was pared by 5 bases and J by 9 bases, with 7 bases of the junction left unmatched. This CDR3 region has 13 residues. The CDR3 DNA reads TGTGCCAGCAGTCCCGGGACAGCGGTCATTCAGTACTTC. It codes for CASSPGTAVIQYF.

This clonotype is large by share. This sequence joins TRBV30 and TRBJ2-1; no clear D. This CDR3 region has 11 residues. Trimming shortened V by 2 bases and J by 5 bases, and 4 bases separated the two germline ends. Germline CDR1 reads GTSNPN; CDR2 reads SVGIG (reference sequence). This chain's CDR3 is CAWSKNNEQFF. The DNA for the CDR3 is TGTGCCTGGAGTAAGAACAATGAGCAGTTCTTC.